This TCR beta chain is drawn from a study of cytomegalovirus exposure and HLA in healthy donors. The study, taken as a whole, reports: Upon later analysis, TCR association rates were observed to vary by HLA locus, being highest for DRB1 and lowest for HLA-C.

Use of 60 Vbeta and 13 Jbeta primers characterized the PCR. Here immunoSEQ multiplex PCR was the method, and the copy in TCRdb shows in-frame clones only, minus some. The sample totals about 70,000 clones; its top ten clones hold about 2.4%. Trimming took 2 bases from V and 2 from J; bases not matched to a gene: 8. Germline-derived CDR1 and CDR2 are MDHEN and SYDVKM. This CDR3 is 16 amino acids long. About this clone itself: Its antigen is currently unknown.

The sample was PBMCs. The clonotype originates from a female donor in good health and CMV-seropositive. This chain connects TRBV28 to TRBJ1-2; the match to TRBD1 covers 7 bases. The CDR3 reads CASSLGGGAFNYGYTF. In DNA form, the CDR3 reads TGTGCCAGCAGTTTAGGAGGGGGCGCGTTCAACTATGGCTACACCTTC.